The entry below gives a single T cell receptor beta chain sequence along with its context. Its cognate antigen is unknown. This entry is derived from a study of CD8+ T cells in alopecia areata. Study findings and constraints: Alphabeta T cells residing in normal skin are also sequenced in scalp samples.

Investigators isolated RNA and reverse transcribed it into cDNA to act as the sequencing template. Clones were sequenced by immunoSEQ multiplex PCR, and TCRdb holds only the in-frame ones, with some missing. Of approximately 150,000 clones listed, roughly 50% are singletons. V dropped 5 bases and J dropped 7 bases, with 14 bases sitting between them. The CDR3 consists of 13 residues. From germline, CDR1 is SEHNR and CDR2 FQNEAQ (reference sequence). The sequenced sample consisted of CD4+ T cells sorted from blood. This sequence was found in a human donor in good health. V usage is TRBV7-9 and J usage is TRBJ1-2; D gene unclear. The CDR3 loop reads CASSPQAVSGYTF. CDR3 DNA sequence: TGTGCCAGCAGCCCCCAAGCAGTCAGTGGCTACACCTTC.